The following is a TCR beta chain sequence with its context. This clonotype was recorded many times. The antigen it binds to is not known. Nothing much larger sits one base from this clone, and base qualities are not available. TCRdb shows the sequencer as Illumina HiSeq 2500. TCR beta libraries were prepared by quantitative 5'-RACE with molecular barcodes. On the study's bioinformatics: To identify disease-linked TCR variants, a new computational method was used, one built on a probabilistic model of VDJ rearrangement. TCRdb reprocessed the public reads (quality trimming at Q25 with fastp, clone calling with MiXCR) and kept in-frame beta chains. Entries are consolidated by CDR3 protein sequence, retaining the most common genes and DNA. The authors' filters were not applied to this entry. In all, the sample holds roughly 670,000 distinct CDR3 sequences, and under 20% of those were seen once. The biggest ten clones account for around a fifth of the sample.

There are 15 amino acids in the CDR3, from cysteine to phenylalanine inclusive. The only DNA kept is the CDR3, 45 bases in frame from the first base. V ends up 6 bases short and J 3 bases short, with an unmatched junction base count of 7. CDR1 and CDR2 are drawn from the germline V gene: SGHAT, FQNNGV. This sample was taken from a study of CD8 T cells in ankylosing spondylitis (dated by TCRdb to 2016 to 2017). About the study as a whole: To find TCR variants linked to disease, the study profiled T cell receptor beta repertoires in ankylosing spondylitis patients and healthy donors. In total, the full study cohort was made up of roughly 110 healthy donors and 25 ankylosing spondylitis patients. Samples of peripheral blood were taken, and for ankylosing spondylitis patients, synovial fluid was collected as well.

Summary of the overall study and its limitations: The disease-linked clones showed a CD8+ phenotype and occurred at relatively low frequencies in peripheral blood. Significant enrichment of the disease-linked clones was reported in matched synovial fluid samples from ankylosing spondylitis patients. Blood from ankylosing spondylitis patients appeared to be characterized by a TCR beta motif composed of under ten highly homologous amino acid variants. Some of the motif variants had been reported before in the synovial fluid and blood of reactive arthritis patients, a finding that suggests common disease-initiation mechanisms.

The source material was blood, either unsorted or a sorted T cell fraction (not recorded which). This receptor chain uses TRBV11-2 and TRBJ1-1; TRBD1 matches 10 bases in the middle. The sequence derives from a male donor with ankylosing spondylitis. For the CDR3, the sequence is CASSPGQGKYTEAFF. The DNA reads TGTGCCAGCAGTCCGGGACAGGGGAAGTACACTGAAGCTTTCTTT.